Detailed here is one T cell receptor beta chain. Its antigen remains unidentified. No clone much larger than this one lies a single base away; base qualities are absent. The CDR3 regions of human TCRbeta chains were analyzed by immunosequencing. The authors processed their data as follows. TCRs in the repertoires were compared against a reference library of SARS-CoV-2-specific TCRs that had been generated with the MIRA antigen-specificity platform. Breadth meant the fraction of unique TCRs that were SARS-CoV-2-associated, whereas depth meant the fraction of total T cells that were SARS-CoV-2-associated. Each spike-specific TCR was assigned to its reactive spike region and to a CD4 or CD8 class using the MIRA data. Log10-transformed breadth and depth values were compared by one-way ANOVA with Sidak's multiple comparisons tests. TCRdb obtained this table from immuneACCESS and retained in-frame rearrangements with V and J assigned. These tables miss some clones; where compared with another copy, unresolved V genes account for less than half of the shortfall, and the remainder is unexplained. That table gives V, J and clone size, and the DNA gave D and trimming. The sample profile shows about 84,000 clones; around nine tenths of them were found once. Of the sample, around 1.5% falls within the top ten clones.

The record originates from a study of T cell responses to AZD1222 COVID-19 vaccine (dated by TCRdb to the early 2020s). For context, the study as a whole: Because spike-specific TCR depth and breadth did not differ between the two schedules, AZD1222 recipients who got a second dose at roughly 4 weeks were pooled with those who got a second dose at roughly 12 weeks. A total of about 240 trial participants underwent TCR sequencing, of whom some 210 received two doses of AZD1222 and about 25 received two doses of the MenACWY control vaccine. Trial participants were enrolled by age into subgroups of 18-55, 56-69 and 70-plus years, and 148, 28 and 57 TCR-sequenced participants, respectively, were included in these subgroups.

Broad study findings and their caveats: After two AZD1222 doses, both the breadth and the depth of spike-specific TCRs were significantly higher than at day 0 and than in MenACWY recipients. Epitopes outside the regions mutated in the B.1.351 and B.1.1.7 variants were reportedly recognized by nearly half of the unique spike-specific TCRs. CD4 TCRs associated with the vaccine covered the entire spike protein, and the dominant responses were in regions 160-218 and 743-854. No day 14 peak-response samples were available, so repertoires were characterized only after the peak T cell response. The 56-69-year group was small, and its depth increase did not reach significance, likely because of low power. Conclusions about previously exposed vaccinees were limited because only six AZD1222 recipients were SARS-CoV-2 seropositive at baseline. Participants were mostly white British, with more females than males. The authors suggested clonal diversity may have been underestimated.

From the cysteine up to the phenylalanine, the CDR3 has a length of 15 residues. Left in the record is the CDR3 DNA by itself, 45 bases read in frame from the first base. Sequences LNHDA (CDR1) and SQIVND (CDR2) are obtained from the germline V gene (reference sequence). V was cut back by 7 bases and J by 5 bases, leaving a gap of 17 bases between them. The time point label of this sample denotes: baseline before first vaccination. The vaccinee samples were drawn from two UK trials, COV001 and COV002, one of which was a single-blind randomized controlled phase 2/3 trial testing AZD1222 (ChAdOx1 nCoV-19) in healthy adults. For TCRbeta chain sequencing, PBMC samples from trial participants were taken at day 0 and at day 28 after the second dose.

The specimen was peripheral blood, collected on day 0 of AZD1222 vaccination. The V gene is TRBV19 and the J gene is TRBJ2-2, with the D segment identity uncertain. This TCR derives from an adult in good health. The DNA is as follows: TGTGCCAGTATACCCAGCCGGGTTCGGACCGGGGAGCTGTTTTTT. Translated, this gives CASIPSRVRTGELFF.